These 8 T cell receptor beta chains share one sample of origin, sequenced in a study of graft-versus-host responses after intestinal transplantation. Data came from immunoSEQ multiplex PCR; TCRdb stores just in-frame clones and leaves some out. The table includes 78,000 or so clones, around nine tenths detected once. Their recognized antigens are unknown. This sample comprised unstimulated CD8+ T cells sorted from spleen or lymph node cells, obtained before transplant. These receptors were obtained from a human donor who was the organ donor for an intestinal transplant.

The gene calls are TRBV6-5 and TRBJ1-2, with D unresolved. CDR3 length equals 16 residues. In germline, CDR1 is MNHEY, CDR2 SVGAGI. The V end lost 2 bases, the J end lost 1 base, and 14 bases lay between the germline ends. The CDR3 loop is CASSYGPELLNYGYTF. CDR3 DNA: TGTGCCAGCAGTTACGGCCCAGAACTCCTTAACTATGGCTACACCTTC.

This chain's CDR3 is CATSRDGAPTDTQYF. The CDR3, as DNA: TGTGCCACCAGCAGAGACGGGGCGCCCACAGATACGCAGTATTTT. The genes are TRBV15 and TRBJ2-3; D may be TRBD1 or TRBD2 (5 bases each). Deletions cut 0 bases from V and 2 bases from J, with 9 bases between. The CDR3 has 15 amino acids. In germline, CDR1 is LNHNV, CDR2 YYDKDF (reference sequence).

The chain employs TRBV7-6 and TRBJ1-1; TRBD1 is a possible D gene (6 bases). Trimming removed 5 bases at V and 0 bases at J, with 13 bases between. This CDR3 is built from 15 residues. The V gene's germline CDR1 is SGHVS and CDR2 FNYEAQ. DNA for the CDR3: TGTGCCAGCAGCGAGCTGACAGGAGTGAACACTGAAGCTTTCTTT. Translating it yields CASSELTGVNTEAFF.

J is TRBJ1-3 and V is TRBV5-1; TRBD1 matches 7 bases. V trimming: 4 bases; J trimming: 8 bases; junction bases outside the gene matches: 12. Germline V gene data show CDR1 as SGHRS and CDR2 as YFSETQ. CDR3 size: 15 residues. Here the CDR3 DNA reads TGCGCCAGCAGCCCCTGGGACAGCCTTTGGGACACCATATATTTT. Translation gives CASSPWDSLWDTIYF.

The rearrangement joins TRBV9 to TRBJ2-2; 16 nucleotides match TRBD2. Looked up from germline, CDR1 is SGDLS and CDR2 is YYNGEE. V was pared by 7 bases and J by 4 bases, with 13 bases of the junction left unmatched. CDR3 size: 19 residues. The CDR3 coding sequence is TGTGCCAGCCTCGGGACTAGCGGGGGGGCTGCTCGACCCACCGGGGAGCTGTTTTTT. It encodes CASLGTSGGAARPTGELFF.

Written as DNA, the CDR3 is TGTGCCAGCAGCTCTCCGCCTGATAGACACAATCAGCCCCAGCATTTT. Residues: CASSSPPDRHNQPQHF. V and J are TRBV7-9 and TRBJ1-5; D call uncertain. Trimming took 4 bases from V and 3 from J, leaving 16 bases between them. The V gene's germline CDR1 is SEHNR and CDR2 FQNEAQ (reference sequence). The CDR3 runs to 16 residues.

V gene TRBV10-3 combines with J gene TRBJ1-4, with 8 positions matching TRBD1. Per the germline V gene, CDR1 is ENHRY and CDR2 is SYGVKD. Trimming took 10 bases from V and 3 from J; bases not matched to a gene: 10. This CDR3 has 15 amino acids. The CDR3 is CANPGGAEANEKLFF. CDR3 DNA: TGTGCCAACCCAGGGGGCGCTGAGGCTAATGAAAAACTGTTTTTT.

The chain links TRBV2 to TRBJ1-1; no definite D call. The CDR3 extends over 13 amino acids. Germline values: CDR1 SNHLY, CDR2 FYNNEI. V lost 6 bases and J 0 bases, leaving 8 bases between the germline ends. The CDR3, as DNA: TGTGCCAGCAGACGCCCCATGAACACTGAAGCTTTCTTT. It is translated as CASRRPMNTEAFF.